This TCR beta chain is from a study of shared clonotypes between healthy human individuals (TCRdb year 2020). Context from the whole study: Three men and a couple of women, aged 18 to 49 years, made up the cohort. Between about 0.9 and 8.9 billion PBMCs per donor were obtained by leukapheresis. For each donor, CD4 naive and CD4 memory were each run on three plates, CD8 naive on two plates, and CD8 memory on one plate. To increase sequencing depth and limit assay-specific biases, TCR repertoire library preparation and sequencing were carried out by different laboratories using diverse techniques. Blood TCR repertoires of four to six healthy adults were deeply sequenced to estimate repertoire size and the extent of clonotype sharing between individuals.

Measured from the cysteine to the phenylalanine, the CDR3 is 12 residues long. This entry keeps only the CDR3 DNA: 36 bases, framed from base 1. Cut back by 8 bases and 5 bases, the V and J ends lie 11 bases apart. The germline V gene (reference sequence) yields WNHNN for CDR1 and SYGVQD for CDR2. Overall study results and their limits: Naive subsets generally had larger estimated clonotype richness than memory subsets. Compared with non-shared clonotypes, the clonotypes found in all four sorted-subset donors had higher generation probabilities. The small number of donors limited the genetic and exposure-history diversity represented. Rarefaction of sorted-subset datasets indicated incomplete sequencing despite the large sequencing depth. About 5% of naive CD4, 3.5% of naive CD8, approximately 2.2% of memory CD4, and approximately 0.39% of memory CD8 clonotypes were shared across a few donors. Pairwise subsampling indicated that sequencing depth was expected to affect the degree of clonotype sharing among donors. Sampling was restricted to blood, and TCR repertoires in tissues likely differ from the TCR repertoires found in blood.

Comment on this clone: No cognate antigen has been identified for it. Per-base qualities were not stored, and no clone one base away is much larger.

The donors were healthy, HIV-negative adults with no recently reported acute infections or vaccinations. Every donor was a Caucasian adult residing in Nashville, Tennessee, USA. CD4+ T cells were enriched by magnetic negative selection; naive cells were then positively selected on CD45RA, and the negative fraction formed the memory subset. Blood was collected by leukapheresis, and PBMCs were isolated by Ficoll-Histopaque density gradient centrifugation and then cryopreserved in liquid nitrogen vapor phase. Analytical flow cytometry was used to check the purity and quantity of each magnetically sorted T cell population. Genomic DNA was isolated from every sorted fraction and measured by UV absorbance on a Nanodrop 2000c. TCR CDR3 regions were amplified from genomic DNA by multiplex PCR using the deep immunoSEQ assay. Genomic DNA extracted from each cell subset was distributed evenly over all wells of several immunoSEQ 96-well plates, and each plate served as one replicate. For sorted subsets, 150 to 250 ng of genomic DNA, equivalent to 30,000 or so T cell genomes, went into each replicate PCR. The purified libraries were quantified using a Qubit 3.0 fluorometer, sized with a Bioanalyzer 2100, and then quantified again using the KAPA Library Quantification kit. Each immunoSEQ 96-well plate was sequenced on its own single-read 150-cycle Illumina NextSeq 550 flow cell. The original methods were these. Because the immunoSEQ output included only junctional sequences and no quality scores, the filtering could not be the same as the filtering used for full-length reads. Sequences were annotated with PyIR, a Python wrapper for IgBLAST v1.9, and V/J genes and CDR3 were assigned using IMGT germline references. Reads were removed for weak V/J assignments (E-value above 1e-6), missing CDR3, stop codons, out-of-frame junctions, or ambiguous translated residues. V3J clonotypes were defined by identical inferred V gene, J gene, and CDR3 amino acid sequence. The percentage overlap between two repertoires was calculated by dividing the number of shared unique clonotypes by the size of the smaller repertoire. Richness of each repertoire was evaluated using RTK rarefaction, the Chao1 estimator, and Recon v2.1 estimates of unobserved clonotypes. OLGA was used to compute generation probabilities for all TCRbeta clonotypes that the gDNA method yielded from four donors. Not all clones reach the TCRdb copy of this immuneACCESS table, which keeps in-frame sequences only. Checked studies attribute under half of the gap to unresolved V genes and leave the rest unexplained. V, J and clone size reflect that table, while D and trimming were determined from the DNA. This sample is represented by some 1 million clones; around 74% of them were singletons. Approximately 1.3% of the sample lies in the top ten.

The rearranged chain carries TRBV10-1 and TRBJ2-3; the D segment cannot be called with confidence. The material sequenced was memory CD4+ T cells sorted from blood. Sample cell subset or site, as interpreted from the label and publication: CD45RA-negative fraction. The TCR was taken from a man between 18 and 35 years old in good health. CDR3 sequence: CASQQTGDTQYF. The nucleotides are TGCGCCAGCCAACAAACCGGAGATACGCAGTATTTT.